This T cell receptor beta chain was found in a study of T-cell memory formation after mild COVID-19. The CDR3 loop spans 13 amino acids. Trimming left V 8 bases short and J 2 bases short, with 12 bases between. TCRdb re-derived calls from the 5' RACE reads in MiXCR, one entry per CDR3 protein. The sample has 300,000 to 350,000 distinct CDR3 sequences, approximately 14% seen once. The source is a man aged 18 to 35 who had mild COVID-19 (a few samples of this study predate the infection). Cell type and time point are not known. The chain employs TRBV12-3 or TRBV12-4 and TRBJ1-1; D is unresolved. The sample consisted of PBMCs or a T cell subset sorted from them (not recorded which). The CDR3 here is CASGRGINTEAFF. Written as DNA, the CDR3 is TGTGCCAGCGGACGCGGGATCAACACTGAAGCTTTCTTT.